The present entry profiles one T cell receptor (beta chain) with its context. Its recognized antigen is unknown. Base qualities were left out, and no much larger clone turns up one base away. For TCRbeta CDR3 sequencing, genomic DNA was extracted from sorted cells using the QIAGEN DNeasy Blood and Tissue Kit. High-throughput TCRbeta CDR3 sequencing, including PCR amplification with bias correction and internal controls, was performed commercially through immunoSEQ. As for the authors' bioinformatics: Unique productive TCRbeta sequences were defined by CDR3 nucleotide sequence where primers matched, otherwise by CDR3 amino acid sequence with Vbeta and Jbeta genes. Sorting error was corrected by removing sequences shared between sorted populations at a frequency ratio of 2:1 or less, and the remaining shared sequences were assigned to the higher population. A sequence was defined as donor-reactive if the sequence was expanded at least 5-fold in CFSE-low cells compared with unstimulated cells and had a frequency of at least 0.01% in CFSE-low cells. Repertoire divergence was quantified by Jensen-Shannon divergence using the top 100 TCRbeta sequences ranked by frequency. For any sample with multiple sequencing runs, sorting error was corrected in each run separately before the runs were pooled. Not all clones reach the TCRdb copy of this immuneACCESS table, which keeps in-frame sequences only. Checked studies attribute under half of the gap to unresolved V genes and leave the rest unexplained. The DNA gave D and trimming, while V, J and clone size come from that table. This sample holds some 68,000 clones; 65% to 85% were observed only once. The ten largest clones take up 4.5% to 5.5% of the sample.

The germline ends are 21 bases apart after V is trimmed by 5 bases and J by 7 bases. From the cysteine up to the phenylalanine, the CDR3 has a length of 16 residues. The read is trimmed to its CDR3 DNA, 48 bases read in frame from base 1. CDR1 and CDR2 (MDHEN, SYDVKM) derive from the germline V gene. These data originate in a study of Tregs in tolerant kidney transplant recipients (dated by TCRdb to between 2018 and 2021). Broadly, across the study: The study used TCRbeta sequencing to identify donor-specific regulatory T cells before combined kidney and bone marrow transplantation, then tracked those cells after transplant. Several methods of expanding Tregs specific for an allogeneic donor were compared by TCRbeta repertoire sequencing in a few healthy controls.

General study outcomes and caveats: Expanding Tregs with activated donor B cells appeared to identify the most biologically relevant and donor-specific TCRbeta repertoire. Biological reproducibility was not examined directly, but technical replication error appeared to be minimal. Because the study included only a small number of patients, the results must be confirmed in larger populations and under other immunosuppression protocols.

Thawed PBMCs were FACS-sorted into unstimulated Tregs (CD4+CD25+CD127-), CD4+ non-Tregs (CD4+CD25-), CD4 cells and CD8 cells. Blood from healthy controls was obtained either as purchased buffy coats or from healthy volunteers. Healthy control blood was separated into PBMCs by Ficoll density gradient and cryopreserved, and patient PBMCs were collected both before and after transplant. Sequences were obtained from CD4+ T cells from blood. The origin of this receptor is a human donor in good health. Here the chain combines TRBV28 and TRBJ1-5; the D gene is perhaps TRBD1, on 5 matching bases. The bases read TGTGCCAGCAGTCCGCTTGGGATGAGGGGCGGACAGCCCCAGCATTTT. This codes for CASSPLGMRGGQPQHF. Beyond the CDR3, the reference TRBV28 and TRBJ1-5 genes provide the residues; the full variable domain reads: DVKVTQSSRYLVKRTGEKVFLECVQDMDHENMFWYRQDPGLGLRLIYFSYDVKMKEKGDIPEGYSVSREKKERFSLILESASTNQTSMYLCASSPLGMRGGQPQHFGDGTRLSIL.